This T cell receptor beta chain was recorded in a study of blood T cells in healthy people across ages. General observations from the study: Higher naive T cell percentage went strongly together with higher TCR beta diversity.

V was pared by 6 bases and J by 6 bases, with 17 bases between. The CDR3 runs to 14 residues. Healthy Caucasian individuals from Russia aged about 6 to 90 were enrolled as donors. Every donor contributed about 10 milliliters of peripheral blood by blood draw. They isolated at least 6.5 million PBMCs from each sample. A remark on this clonotype: The antigen is undetermined.

Together with a sample-barcoded 5' primer, a J-beta primer mix was included in a second PCR lasting about 7 to 11 cycles. TCRdb re-called the 5' RACE reads through MiXCR, storing one row per CDR3 protein. Of just over 1 million distinct CDR3 sequences in the sample, under 45% were seen once. The chain is built from TRBV12-3 or TRBV12-4 and TRBJ1-1; possible D gene TRBD1, 6 bases. Sequencing was performed on blood. This receptor was identified in a woman aged 55 to 70 in good health. For the CDR3, the DNA is TGTGCCAGCAGCCCAGCCCCGACAGGTGCTGAAGCTTTCTTT. Encoded protein: CASSPAPTGAEAFF.